Listed here are 20 T cell receptor beta chains from one sample, sequenced in a study of T cell responses to AZD1222 COVID-19 vaccine. TCRdb's table, derived via immunoSEQ multiplex PCR, lists solely in-frame clones and lacks some. The profile shows about 130,000 clones, roughly 92% of them singletons. Sequenced material: peripheral blood, taken 28 days after the second AZD1222 dose. The receptors stem from an adult who received the AZD1222 COVID-19 vaccine.

The rearrangement links TRBV25-1 to TRBJ1-1; D may be TRBD1 (5 bases). The CDR3 length is 13 residues. Germline CDR1 MGHDK, CDR2 SYGVNS. V was cut by 4 bases and J by 1 base, with 7 bases left in between. The CDR3 protein is CASSGGTNTEAFF. In nucleotides, the CDR3 is TGTGCCAGCAGTGGGGGGACGAACACTGAAGCTTTCTTT. The full variable domain, rest sourced from reference TRBV25-1 and TRBJ1-1, is EADIYQTPRYLVIGTGKKITLECSQTMGHDKMYWYQQDPGMELHLIHYSYGVNSTEKGDLSSESTVSRIRTEHFPLTLESARPSHTSQYLCASSGGTNTEAFFGQGTRLTVV.

In its sample, this clone was seen once. The rearrangement joins TRBV7-2 to TRBJ2-7, with 11 bases aligning to TRBD1. The CDR3 length is 14 residues. Trimming at V came to 7 bases and at J to 2 bases, leaving 4 bases not matched to a gene. Germline V gives CDR1 SGHTA, CDR2 FQGNSA. The CDR3 coding sequence is TGTGCCAGCAAGGGGACAGGGGGGGCCTACGAGCAGTACTTC. Protein: CASKGTGGAYEQYF.

The table lists this clone with a count of one. The genes are TRBV15 and TRBJ2-3, with 8 bases that match TRBD1. The V and J ends lost 3 bases and 4 bases, in that order; junction bases with no gene match: 3. The CDR3 runs to 14 residues. Germline loops: CDR1 LNHNV, CDR2 YYDKDF (reference sequence). The CDR3 loop reads CATSSHRGADTQYF. CDR3 in DNA: TGTGCCACCAGCAGCCACAGGGGGGCAGATACGCAGTATTTT.

The J gene is TRBJ2-7, the V gene TRBV18; D ambiguous. Germline V gene data show CDR1 as KGHSH and CDR2 as LQKENI. The CDR3 has 12 residues. Trimming left V 3 bases short and J 4 bases short, with 7 bases between. CDR3 residues: CASSPGIYEQYF. The CDR3 bases are TGTGCCAGCTCACCGGGGATATACGAGCAGTACTTC.

V and J are TRBV5-5 and TRBJ2-3; 11 bases are a match to TRBD2. V dropped 0 bases and J dropped 4; count of bases not matched to a gene: 7. This CDR3 is 17 amino acids long. Per germline, CDR1 SGHKS and CDR2 YYEKEE (reference sequence). This chain's CDR3 is CASSLARLAGLADTQYF. CDR3 bases: TGTGCCAGCAGCTTGGCGAGACTAGCGGGATTAGCAGATACGCAGTATTTT. Variable domain in full (rest from reference TRBV5-5 and TRBJ2-3): DAGVTQSPTHLIKTRGQQVTLRCSPISGHKSVSWYQQVLGQGPQFIFQYYEKEERGRGNFPDRFSARQFPNYSSELNVNALLLGDSALYLCASSLARLAGLADTQYFGPGTRLTVL.

This clone appeared a few times. This chain uses TRBV7-8 with TRBJ1-2; no clear D gene. Germline-derived CDR1 and CDR2 are SGHVS and FQNEAQ. Trimming took 4 bases from V and 4 from J, leaving 10 bases between them. The CDR3 sequence is 13 residues long. The CDR3 sequence: CASSSLEGYGYTF. The DNA for the CDR3 is TGTGCCAGCAGCTCGTTGGAAGGCTATGGCTACACCTTC.

This clone came up once. This sequence joins TRBV5-1 and TRBJ1-3, with 9 bases fitting TRBD1. The CDR3 totals 15 residues. Germline trimming cut 3 bases from V and 4 bases from J; bases unmatched to any gene: 5. The germline V gene encodes CDR1 SGHRS and CDR2 YFSETQ. Here the CDR3 reads CASSSDRGGGNTIYF. CDR3 bases: TGCGCCAGCAGCTCGGACAGGGGAGGCGGAAACACCATATATTTT.

The chain carries TRBV19 and TRBJ1-5; D unclear. Trimming pared 0 bases from V and 5 bases from J, leaving 5 bases between. The germline V gene has CDR1 LNHDA and CDR2 SQIVND (reference sequence). This CDR3 has 13 amino acids. This CDR3 is CASSIDPDQPQHF. DNA for the CDR3: TGTGCCAGTAGTATAGACCCGGATCAGCCCCAGCATTTT. Complete variable domain (other parts from reference TRBV19 and TRBJ1-5): DGGITQSPKYLFRKEGQNVTLSCEQNLNHDAMYWYRQDPGQGLRLIYYSQIVNDFQKGDIAEGYSVSREKKESFPLTVTSAQKNPTAFYLCASSIDPDQPQHFGDGTRLSIL.

The chain joins TRBV9 to TRBJ2-1; D possibly corresponds to TRBD2 (6 bases). V was cut by 4 bases and J by 2 bases, with 13 bases left in between. The CDR3 loop spans 15 amino acids. Germline CDR1 is SGDLS and CDR2 is YYNGEE. CDR3 protein: CASSMSGFAYNEQFF. CDR3 coding DNA: TGTGCCAGCAGCATGAGCGGGTTTGCCTACAATGAGCAGTTCTTC.

The CDR3 DNA sequence: TGTGCCAGCAGCTTAGCGCTTGGTAATGAGCAGTTCTTC. It codes for CASSLALGNEQFF. The V gene is TRBV7-2, the J gene TRBJ2-1, with no clear D. Trimming shortened V by 0 bases and J by 7 bases, and 7 bases separated the two germline ends. Per germline, CDR1 SGHTA and CDR2 FQGNSA. This CDR3 comprises 13 residues.

Only a few counts were recorded for this clone. The V and J genes are TRBV5-1 and TRBJ1-4, with D possibly TRBD1 on 6 matching bases. This CDR3 is built from 14 residues. CDR1 SGHRS and CDR2 YFSETQ come from the germline V gene. Trimming stripped 4 bases from V and 6 bases from J, with 13 bases between. CDR3 loop: CASSPGGGDEKLFF. The DNA for the CDR3 is TGCGCCAGCAGCCCAGGTGGGGGCGATGAAAAACTGTTTTTT.

CDR3 in amino acids: CASSQEGGLAGEETQYF. The CDR3 nucleotides read TGCGCCAGCAGCCAAGAAGGGGGATTAGCGGGAGAAGAGACCCAGTACTTC. The V and J genes are TRBV4-3 and TRBJ2-5; 9 bases match TRBD2. CDR3 length: 17 amino acids. CDR1 is LGHNA, CDR2 YSLEER, per germline. Germline trimming cut 0 bases from V and 3 bases from J; bases unmatched to any gene: 8.

V gene TRBV4-1 combines with J gene TRBJ2-7; D unresolved. V gave up 0 bases and J gave up 0 bases, with 12 bases separating them. The germline gives CDR1 MGHRA, CDR2 YSYEKL. The CDR3 is made up of 16 amino acids. The CDR3 nucleotides read TGCGCCAGCAGCCAAGAACCGGCAGGCAGCTCCTACGAGCAGTACTTC. Protein: CASSQEPAGSSYEQYF.

V usage is TRBV19 and J usage is TRBJ2-1; D remains ambiguous. Germline lookup yields CDR1 LNHDA and CDR2 SQIVND (reference sequence). V was pared by 5 bases and J by 0 bases, with 17 bases between. The CDR3 is 17 amino acids. The CDR3 sequence is CASSASVDWSSYNEQFF. CDR3 sequence (DNA): TGTGCCAGTAGTGCGTCAGTAGACTGGAGCTCCTACAATGAGCAGTTCTTC.

The J gene is TRBJ1-5, the V gene TRBV9; D is unclear. Per germline, CDR1 SGDLS and CDR2 YYNGEE. There are 13 residues in the CDR3. V was clipped by 0 bases and J by 9 bases, with 10 bases between them. The CDR3 reads CASSVEAAGPQHF. The CDR3 bases are TGTGCCAGCAGCGTAGAAGCGGCGGGGCCCCAGCATTTT. Full variable domain (outside the CDR3, taken from reference TRBV9 and TRBJ1-5): DSGVTQTPKHLITATGQRVTLRCSPRSGDLSVYWYQQSLDQGLQFLIQYYNGEERAKGNILERFSAQQFPDLHSELNLSSLELGDSALYFCASSVEAAGPQHFGDGTRLSIL.

J is TRBJ1-4 and V is TRBV4-3, with 7 bases aligning to TRBD1. This CDR3 region has 16 residues. Trimming removed 0 bases from V and 3 bases from J; junction bases left unmatched: 4. The germline CDR1 and CDR2 sequences are LGHNA and YSLEER. CDR3 region: CASSQEAGTANEKLFF. The CDR3 DNA reads as TGCGCCAGCAGCCAAGAGGCCGGGACAGCTAATGAAAAACTGTTTTTT.

CDR3 in amino acids: CASSLLGGSLVDTQYF. The CDR3 bases are TGTGCCAGCAGTTTACTAGGAGGCAGCCTCGTAGATACGCAGTATTTT. V usage is TRBV28 and J usage is TRBJ2-3; D is perhaps TRBD2 (5 bases). The germline V gene has CDR1 MDHEN and CDR2 SYDVKM. Trimming cost V 2 bases and J 5 bases, with 17 bases left between them. There are 16 residues in the CDR3.

The rearrangement uses TRBV12-3 or TRBV12-4 and TRBJ1-5; D ambiguous. The CDR3 runs to 12 residues. Trimming removed 2 bases at V and 4 bases at J, with 3 bases between. CDR3 DNA: TGTGCCAGCAGTTTACTGAATCAGCCCCAGCATTTT. Its protein is CASSLLNQPQHF.

The CDR3 DNA reads TGTGCCAGCAGTCCGGGACAAATCTACGAGCAGTACTTC. As protein: CASSPGQIYEQYF. The chain carries TRBV2 and TRBJ2-7; perhaps TRBD1 as D (6 bases). This CDR3 contains 13 residues. Germline values: CDR1 SNHLY, CDR2 FYNNEI. The V gene lost 5 bases and the J gene lost 3 bases, with 11 bases spanning the gap.

The rearrangement links TRBV3-1 (or the pseudogene TRBV3-2) to TRBJ1-2; D remains ambiguous. V was cut by 3 bases and J by 0 bases, with 5 bases left in between. This CDR3 has 13 residues. CDR1 is LGHDT and CDR2 is YNNKEL in the germline V gene (reference sequence). CDR3 residues: CASSHEANYGYTF. In nucleotides, the CDR3 is TGTGCCAGCAGCCATGAGGCTAACTATGGCTACACCTTC.